The 11 T cell receptor beta chains in this list originate from one sample, sequenced in a study of T cell responses to AZD1222 COVID-19 vaccine. Using immunoSEQ multiplex PCR, the repertoire was profiled, and TCRdb retains in-frame clones only, with some absent. The data show 150,000 to 200,000 clones, 85% to 95% seen once. The specimen comprised peripheral blood, sampled on day 0 of AZD1222 vaccination. The receptors were sampled from an adult in good health.

J is TRBJ1-5 and V is TRBV6-5, with 10 positions matching TRBD1. The CDR3 covers 15 residues. Losses at the gene ends were 6 bases for V and 4 bases for J; bases not matched to a gene: 6. Germline lookup yields CDR1 MNHEY and CDR2 SVGAGI. The CDR3 bases are TGTGCCAGCAGGGCCTGGACAGGGGGTAATCAGCCCCAGCATTTT. Protein: CASRAWTGGNQPQHF.

The chain couples TRBV7-2 to TRBJ2-1; 11 bases match TRBD2. This CDR3 spans 14 amino acids. In germline, CDR1 is SGHTA, CDR2 FQGNSA. V lost 1 base and J lost 9; bases outside the gene matches: 2. CDR3 sequence: CASSLVGTSGEQFF. The CDR3 nucleotides read TGTGCCAGCAGCTTAGTTGGGACTAGCGGTGAGCAGTTCTTC.

In nucleotides, the CDR3 is TGTGCCAGCAGCCAGGCCATCACCAAGTTCTTC. This codes for CASSQAITKFF. The J gene is TRBJ2-1, the V gene TRBV11-1; D not resolved. The germline V gene has CDR1 SGHAT and CDR2 FQDESV (reference sequence). The CDR3 contains 11 residues. Between the trimmed V and J ends, which lost 5 bases and 14 bases, there was a span of 13 bases.

The chain combines TRBV5-1 with TRBJ2-2, with 7 bases matching TRBD2. Looked up from germline, CDR1 is SGHRS and CDR2 is YFSETQ. The CDR3 has 15 residues. Germline trimming cut 2 bases from V and 4 bases from J; bases unmatched to any gene: 5. CDR3 in DNA: TGCGCCAGCAGCTTAGGAAGCGGGGTCACCGGGGAGCTGTTTTTT. Translating it yields CASSLGSGVTGELFF.

The chain has TRBV10-3 and TRBJ1-5; D is ambiguous. V lost 8 bases and J lost 0, with 8 bases in between. Germline CDR1 and CDR2: ENHRY and SYGVKD. This CDR3 comprises 13 residues. Here the CDR3 reads CAIGSYSNQPQHF. The CDR3 DNA reads TGTGCCATCGGAAGTTATAGCAATCAGCCCCAGCATTTT.

The V call is TRBV27, the J call TRBJ1-4; D is ambiguous. CDR3 length: 15 amino acids. Germline V gene data show CDR1 as MNHEY and CDR2 as SMNVEV (reference sequence). Trimming pared 1 base from V and 7 bases from J, leaving 13 bases between. The CDR3 DNA is TGTGCCAGCAGTTTATTTAATTCAGGCGGTGAAAAACTGTTTTTT. This sequence encodes CASSLFNSGGEKLFF.

The chain couples TRBV19 to TRBJ2-1; D is unclear. Germline V gene lookup returns CDR1 LNHDA and CDR2 SQIVND (reference sequence). The CDR3 is 16 residues long. Trimming removed 3 bases from V and 7 bases from J, with 19 bases in between. Here the CDR3 reads CASSIRSERPFNEQFF. The DNA for the CDR3 is TGTGCCAGTAGTATTCGGTCGGAGCGACCGTTTAATGAGCAGTTCTTC.

This clone appeared a single time. Here the CDR3 DNA reads TGTGCCAGCAGAACGACAGGGTCAGGTGAAAAACTGTTTTTT. Translated, it gives CASRTTGSGEKLFF. The chain uses TRBV6-5 and TRBJ1-4; 7 positions agree with TRBD1. Germline assignment: CDR1 MNHEY and CDR2 SVGAGI. This CDR3 region has 14 residues. Germline trimming cut 6 bases from V and 7 bases from J; bases unmatched to any gene: 8.

V gene TRBV6-5 combines with J gene TRBJ1-2, with 7 bases lining up with TRBD1. The V and J ends lost 7 bases and 8 bases, in that order; junction bases with no gene match: 7. Germline V gene data show CDR1 as MNHEY and CDR2 as SVGAGI. This CDR3 is 12 amino acids long. Written as DNA, the CDR3 is TGTGCCAGCACTAGACAGGGCTCCGGCTACACCTTC. Encoded protein: CASTRQGSGYTF.

In this sample, this clone turned up once. CDR3 coding DNA: TGTGCCTGGAGTTCAGGGAGGCGCGGGGCCTACAATGAGCAGTTCTTC. This translates into CAWSSGRRGAYNEQFF. The chain combines TRBV30 with TRBJ2-1; TRBD2 is a possible D gene (6 bases). V shed 2 bases and J shed 2 bases, with 16 bases lying between them. The germline CDR1 and CDR2 sequences are GTSNPN and SVGIG (reference sequence). The CDR3 consists of 16 residues.

The chain combines TRBV6-5 with TRBJ1-5; 7 bases fit TRBD1. Germline assignment: CDR1 MNHEY and CDR2 SVGAGI. The CDR3 totals 13 residues. The trim removed 6 bases at V and 3 bases at J, leaving 2 bases unmatched. The CDR3 nucleotides read TGTGCCAGCAGACAGGGGAACAATCAGCCCCAGCATTTT. Protein product: CASRQGNNQPQHF.